The rows below give T cell receptor beta chains drawn from one sample of a study of shared clonotypes between healthy human individuals. The method was immunoSEQ multiplex PCR; TCRdb's version includes in-frame clones alone and lacks a portion of them. The repertoire has approximately 650,000 clones, around 95% of them found once; the top ten carry 0.11%. Material: naive CD8+ T cells sorted from blood. These receptors were obtained from a woman aged 30 to 39 in good health. The CDR3 runs from the conserved cysteine through the conserved F or W. The D gene is left open where the match is weak. Part of the rows lack a size; the others show once, few, many or a class for expanded clones.

d_call | j_call | v_call | clone_size | cdr3_nt | cdr3_aa
. | TRBJ2-7 | TRBV7-8 | . | TGTGCCAGCGCGGTTTCCGGTAGCGAGCAGTACTTC | CASAVSGSEQYF
TRBD1 | TRBJ2-3 | TRBV28 | . | TGTGCCAGCAGTCAATACAGGGGGGGCACAGATACGCAGTATTTT | CASSQYRGGTDTQYF
. | TRBJ2-7 | TRBV6-1 | . | TGTGCCAGCCGACCGGACACATCCTACGAGCAGTACTTC | CASRPDTSYEQYF
. | TRBJ2-7 | TRBV2 | . | TGTGCCAGTCTTAAGTCCTACGAGCAGTACTTC | CASLKSYEQYF
. | TRBJ2-7 | TRBV6-1 | . | TGTGCCAGCAGTGAGGAACTGATTCCCTACGAGCAGTACTTC | CASSEELIPYEQYF
. | TRBJ2-3 | TRBV25-1 | once | TGTGCCAGCAGTGAATTAGGGGAGGACTACACAGATACGCAGTATTTT | CASSELGEDYTDTQYF
TRBD2 | TRBJ2-7 | TRBV27 | once | TGTGCCAGCAGTCCTGGGGAGGGTGCTTCCTACGAGCAGTACTTC | CASSPGEGASYEQYF
TRBD2 | TRBJ2-3 | TRBV9 | . | TGTGCCAGCAGCGATCTAGGCGGGAGGGCTGGAGATACGCAGTATTTT | CASSDLGGRAGDTQYF
. | TRBJ1-5 | TRBV7-8 | . | TGTGCCAGCAGCTTAAGTCGCGGTAGCAATCAGCCCCAGCATTTT | CASSLSRGSNQPQHF
. | TRBJ2-4 | TRBV7-9 | . | TGTGCCAGCAGCTTAGCCCGAGGCAAAAACATTCAGTACTTC | CASSLARGKNIQYF
. | TRBJ2-1 | TRBV19 | . | TGTGCCAGTAGTATAGATTTTGACCGTATCTCCTACAATGAGCAGTTCTTC | CASSIDFDRISYNEQFF
. | TRBJ1-1 | TRBV6-6 | . | TGTGCCAGCAGCGAGACAGAGAAGAACACTGAAGCTTTCTTT | CASSETEKNTEAFF
. | TRBJ2-1 | TRBV6-5 | . | TGTGCCAGCAGTTTGCAAGGGACTCCGTCGTCTATCGGGCAGTTCTTC | CASSLQGTPSSIGQFF
. | TRBJ1-1 | TRBV2 | . | TGTGCCAGCAGTGAAGGTGGGGGGTTCTACACTGAAGCTTTCTTT | CASSEGGGFYTEAFF
. | TRBJ1-2 | TRBV28 | . | TGTGCCAGCAGTTTCCCTGAACAGGGCTACTATGGCTACACCTTC | CASSFPEQGYYGYTF
TRBD2 | TRBJ2-3 | TRBV16 | once | TGTGCCAGCAGCCAGACTAGCGGGAGTGCCACAGATACGCAGTATTTT | CASSQTSGSATDTQYF
. | TRBJ1-2 | TRBV6-5 | . | TGTGCCAGCAGCTCGACATGGAACTATGGCTACACCTTC | CASSSTWNYGYTF
TRBD2 | TRBJ2-7 | TRBV5-4 | . | TGTGCCAGCAGCTTGTCGCGGGAGGCCTACGAGCAGTACTTC | CASSLSREAYEQYF
TRBD2 | TRBJ2-1 | TRBV6-5 | . | TGTGCCAGCAGTCTGACTAGCGGGACGGGCAATGAGCAGTTCTTC | CASSLTSGTGNEQFF
. | TRBJ1-5 | TRBV6-1 | . | TGTGCCAGCAGTGATGCGACAGGCGGACAGCCCCAGCATTTT | CASSDATGGQPQHF
. | TRBJ1-1 | TRBV6-6 | . | TGTGCCAGCAGTTACTCGGAGAACACTGAAGCTTTCTTT | CASSYSENTEAFF
TRBD1 | TRBJ1-1 | TRBV6-6 | . | TGTGCCAGCAGTTACTACACCGGACAGGGCCGTGAAGCTTTCTTT | CASSYYTGQGREAFF
. | TRBJ2-2 | TRBV9 | . | TGTGCCAGCAGCGTTGAGAACACCGGGGAGCTGTTTTTT | CASSVENTGELFF
TRBD1 | TRBJ2-2 | TRBV5-4 | . | TGTGCCAGCAGCCGGACAGGAAACACCGGGGAGCTGTTTTTT | CASSRTGNTGELFF
TRBD1 | TRBJ2-7 | TRBV19 | . | TGTGCCAGTACCCCCGGGACAGGCTACGAGCAGTACTTC | CASTPGTGYEQYF
. | TRBJ2-7 | TRBV5-1 | . | TGCGCCAGCAGCTGGGACCTCGACGAGCAGTACTTC | CASSWDLDEQYF